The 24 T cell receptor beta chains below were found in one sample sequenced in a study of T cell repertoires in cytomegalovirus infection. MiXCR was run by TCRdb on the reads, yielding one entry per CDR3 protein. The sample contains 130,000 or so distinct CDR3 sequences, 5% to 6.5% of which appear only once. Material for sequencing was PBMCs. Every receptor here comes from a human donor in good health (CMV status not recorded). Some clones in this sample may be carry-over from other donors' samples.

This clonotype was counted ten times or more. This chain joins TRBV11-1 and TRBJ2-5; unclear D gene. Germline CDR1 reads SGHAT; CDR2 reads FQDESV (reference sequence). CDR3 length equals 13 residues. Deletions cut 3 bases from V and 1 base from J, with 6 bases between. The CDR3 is CASSLIAQETQYF. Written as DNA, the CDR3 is TGTGCCAGCAGCTTGATTGCCCAAGAGACCCAGTACTTC. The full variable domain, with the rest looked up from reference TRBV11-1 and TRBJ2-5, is EAEVAQSPRYKITEKSQAVAFWCDPISGHATLYWYRQILGQGPELLVQFQDESVVDDSQLPKDRFSAERLKGVDSTLKIQPAELGDSAMYLCASSLIAQETQYFGPGTRLLVL.

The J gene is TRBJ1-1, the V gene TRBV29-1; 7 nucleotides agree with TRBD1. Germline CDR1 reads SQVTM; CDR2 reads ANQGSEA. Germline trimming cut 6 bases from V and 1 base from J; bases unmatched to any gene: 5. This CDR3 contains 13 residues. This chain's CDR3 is CSVTRQGNTEAFF. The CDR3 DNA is TGCAGCGTCACAAGACAGGGGAACACTGAAGCTTTCTTT.

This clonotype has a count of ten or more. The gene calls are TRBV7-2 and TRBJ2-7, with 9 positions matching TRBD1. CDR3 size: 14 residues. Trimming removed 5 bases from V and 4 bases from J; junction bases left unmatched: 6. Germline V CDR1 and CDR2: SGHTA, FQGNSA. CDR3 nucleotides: TGTGCCAGCAGCCTCCTGACAGGGGGGTACGAGCAGTACTTC. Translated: CASSLLTGGYEQYF.

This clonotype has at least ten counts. CDR3 in amino acids: CASSPHGTGVYEQYF. The CDR3 DNA is TGTGCCAGCAGCCCTCATGGGACAGGGGTCTACGAGCAGTACTTC. The rearrangement links TRBV14 to TRBJ2-7; 10 nucleotides match TRBD1. The CDR3 has 15 amino acids. Germline V lookup: CDR1 SGHDN, CDR2 FVKESK. The V gene end was trimmed by 4 bases and the J gene end by 3 bases; junction bases not matched to a gene: 6.

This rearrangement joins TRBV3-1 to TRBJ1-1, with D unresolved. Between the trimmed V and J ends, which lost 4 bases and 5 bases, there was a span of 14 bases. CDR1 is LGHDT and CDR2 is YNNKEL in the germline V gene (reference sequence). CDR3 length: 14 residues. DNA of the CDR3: TGTGCCAGCAGCCTCCGGGAGGGAGGGACTGAAGCTTTCTTT. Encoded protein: CASSLREGGTEAFF.

CDR3 sequence reads: CASSVGHITGELFF. Written as DNA, the CDR3 is TGTGCCAGCAGTGTGGGACATATCACCGGGGAGCTGTTTTTT. The V and J genes are TRBV2 and TRBJ2-2; tentative D call: TRBD1 (6 bases). The germline V and J ends were trimmed by 4 bases and 4 bases, with 10 bases remaining between them. Germline V gives CDR1 SNHLY, CDR2 FYNNEI. The CDR3 runs 14 residues.

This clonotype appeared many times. The CDR3 DNA sequence: TGTGCCAGCAGCGCTAGCTCTCTCTCCTACAATGAGCAGTTCTTC. This gives the protein CASSASSLSYNEQFF. The V and J genes are TRBV2 and TRBJ2-1; TRBD2 is a possible D gene (5 bases). Germline CDR1 is SNHLY and CDR2 is FYNNEI. V lost 6 bases, J lost 0 bases, and 12 bases lay in between. CDR3 length equals 15 residues.

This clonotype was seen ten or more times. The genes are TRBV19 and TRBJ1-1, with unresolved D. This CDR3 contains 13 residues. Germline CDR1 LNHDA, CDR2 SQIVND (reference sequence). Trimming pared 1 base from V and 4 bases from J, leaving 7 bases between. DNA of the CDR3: TGTGCCAGTAGTATAGCTGACGGCACTGAAGCTTTCTTT. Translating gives CASSIADGTEAFF. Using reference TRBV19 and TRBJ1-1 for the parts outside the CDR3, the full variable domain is DGGITQSPKYLFRKEGQNVTLSCEQNLNHDAMYWYRQDPGQGLRLIYYSQIVNDFQKGDIAEGYSVSREKKESFPLTVTSAQKNPTAFYLCASSIADGTEAFFGQGTRLTVV.

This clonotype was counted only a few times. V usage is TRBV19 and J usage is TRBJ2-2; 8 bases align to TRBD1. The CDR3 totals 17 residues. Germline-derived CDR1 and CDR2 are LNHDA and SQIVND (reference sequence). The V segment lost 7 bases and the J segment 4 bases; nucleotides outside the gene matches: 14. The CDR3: CASTVGTGLVSTGELFF. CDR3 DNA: TGTGCCAGTACTGTCGGGACAGGTCTAGTTAGCACCGGGGAGCTGTTTTTT.

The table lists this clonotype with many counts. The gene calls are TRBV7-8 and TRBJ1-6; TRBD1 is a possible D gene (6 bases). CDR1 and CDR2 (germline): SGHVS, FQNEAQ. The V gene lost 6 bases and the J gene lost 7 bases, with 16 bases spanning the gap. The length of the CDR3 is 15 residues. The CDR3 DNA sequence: TGTGCCAGCAGATACCGGACAGAACCAAATTCACCCCTCCACTTT. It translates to CASRYRTEPNSPLHF.

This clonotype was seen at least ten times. The CDR3 loop is CASSLGGTEETQYF. In DNA, the CDR3 is TGTGCCAGCAGCTTAGGTGGGACTGAAGAGACCCAGTACTTC. The chain carries TRBV11-3 and TRBJ2-5, with D tentatively TRBD2 (6 bases). Trimming left V 1 base short and J 3 bases short, with 9 bases between. Germline CDR1 and CDR2: SGHNT and YENEEA. The CDR3 extends over 14 amino acids.

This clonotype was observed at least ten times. The CDR3 DNA sequence: TGCGCCAGCAGTACTGAGGGCAGACTACAAGAGACCCAGTACTTC. This sequence encodes CASSTEGRLQETQYF. V usage is TRBV5-1 and J usage is TRBJ2-5, with a possible D match to TRBD2 (5 bases). The V end was cut by 5 bases, the J end by 2 bases, with 16 bases between. This CDR3 spans 15 amino acids. Germline V gene lookup returns CDR1 SGHRS and CDR2 YFSETQ.

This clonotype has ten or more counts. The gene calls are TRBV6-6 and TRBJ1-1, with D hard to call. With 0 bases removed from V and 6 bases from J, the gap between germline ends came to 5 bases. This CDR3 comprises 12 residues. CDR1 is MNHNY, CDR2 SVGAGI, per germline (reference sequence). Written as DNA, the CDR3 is TGTGCCAGCAGTTACTCGAGGTCTGAAGCTTTCTTT. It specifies CASSYSRSEAFF.

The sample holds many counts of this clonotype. This CDR3 is CASSDTGTGHNQPQHF. The CDR3, as DNA: TGTGCCAGCAGTGATACCGGGACAGGACATAATCAGCCCCAGCATTTT. The chain joins TRBV6-1 to TRBJ1-5; 8 bases are a match to TRBD1. The CDR3 loop spans 16 amino acids. V dropped 3 bases and J dropped 4; count of bases not matched to a gene: 8. Germline lookup yields CDR1 MNHNS and CDR2 SASEGT.

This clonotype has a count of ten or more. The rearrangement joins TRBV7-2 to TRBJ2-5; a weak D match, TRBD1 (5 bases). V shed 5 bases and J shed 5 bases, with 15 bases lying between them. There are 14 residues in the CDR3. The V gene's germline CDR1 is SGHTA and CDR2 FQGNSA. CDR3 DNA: TGTGCCAGCAGCCCAGGGTATGAGGAGGAGACCCAGTACTTC. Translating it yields CASSPGYEEETQYF.

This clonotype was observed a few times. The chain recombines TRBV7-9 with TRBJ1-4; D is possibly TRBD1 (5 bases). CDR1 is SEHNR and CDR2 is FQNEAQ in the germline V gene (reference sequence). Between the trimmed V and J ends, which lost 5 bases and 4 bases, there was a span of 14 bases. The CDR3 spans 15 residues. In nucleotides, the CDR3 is TGTGCCAGCAGCCTGGGACGGGACCTTAATGAAAAACTGTTTTTT. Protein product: CASSLGRDLNEKLFF.

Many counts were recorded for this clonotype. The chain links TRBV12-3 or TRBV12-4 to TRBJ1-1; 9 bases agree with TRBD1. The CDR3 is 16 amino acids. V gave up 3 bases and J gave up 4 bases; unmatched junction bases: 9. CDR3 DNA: TGTGCCAGCAGTTTTGGGGCCGGGACAGGGCCCACTGAAGCTTTCTTT. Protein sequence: CASSFGAGTGPTEAFF.

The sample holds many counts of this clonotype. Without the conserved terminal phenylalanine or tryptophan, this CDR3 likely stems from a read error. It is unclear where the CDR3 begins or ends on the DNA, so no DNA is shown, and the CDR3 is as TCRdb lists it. The CDR3 sequence: CASSLVGWDTRGD. This chain links TRBV7-4 with TRBJ1-2; the DNA was not used to check the table's D call, TRBD1. Counting both end residues, the CDR3 totals 13 amino acids. The germline V gene has CDR1 SGHVT and CDR2 SQSDAQ.

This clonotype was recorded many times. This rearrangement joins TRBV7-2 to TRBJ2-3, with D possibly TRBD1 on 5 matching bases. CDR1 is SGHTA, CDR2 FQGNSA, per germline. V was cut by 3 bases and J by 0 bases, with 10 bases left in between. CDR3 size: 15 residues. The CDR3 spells CASSFSGQSTDTQYF. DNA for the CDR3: TGTGCCAGCAGCTTCTCTGGACAAAGCACAGATACGCAGTATTTT.

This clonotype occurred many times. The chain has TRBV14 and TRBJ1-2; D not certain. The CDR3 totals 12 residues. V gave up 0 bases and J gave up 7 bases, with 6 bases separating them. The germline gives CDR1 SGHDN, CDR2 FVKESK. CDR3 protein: CASSQDPGGYTF. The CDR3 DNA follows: TGTGCCAGCAGCCAAGACCCAGGTGGCTACACCTTC.

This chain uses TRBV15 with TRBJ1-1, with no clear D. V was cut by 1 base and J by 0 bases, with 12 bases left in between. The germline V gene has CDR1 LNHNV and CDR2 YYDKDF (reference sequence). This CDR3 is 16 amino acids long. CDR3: CATSRGSRGMNTEAFF. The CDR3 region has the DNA TGTGCCACCAGCAGAGGCTCCAGAGGGATGAACACTGAAGCTTTCTTT.

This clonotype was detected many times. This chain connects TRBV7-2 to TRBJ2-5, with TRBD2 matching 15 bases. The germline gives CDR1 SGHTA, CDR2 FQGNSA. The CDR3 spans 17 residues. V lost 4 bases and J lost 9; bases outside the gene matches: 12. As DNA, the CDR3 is TGTGCCAGCAGCTCCGGGACTAGCGGGGGGCCGTCCGGGGCCCAGTACTTC. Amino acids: CASSSGTSGGPSGAQYF.

The CDR3 DNA is TGTGCCAGCAGCTTAGCGGCAGGACGTGGCTACGAGCAGTACTTC. It codes for CASSLAAGRGYEQYF. V usage is TRBV7-8 and J usage is TRBJ2-7; D is undetermined. V lost 0 bases and J lost 3, with 12 bases in between. The germline CDR1 and CDR2 sequences are SGHVS and FQNEAQ. The CDR3 runs to 15 residues.

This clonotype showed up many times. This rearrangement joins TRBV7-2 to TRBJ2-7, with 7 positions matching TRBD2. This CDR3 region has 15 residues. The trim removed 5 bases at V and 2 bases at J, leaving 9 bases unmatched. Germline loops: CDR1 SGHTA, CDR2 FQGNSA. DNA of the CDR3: TGTGCCAGCAGCCCGGGGAGGGGCAAAGCCTACGAGCAGTACTTC. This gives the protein CASSPGRGKAYEQYF.